This T cell receptor beta chain was sequenced in a study of patients and donors after allogeneic stem cell transplantation. TCRdb independently ran MiXCR on the RT-PCR reads; one entry per CDR3 protein. The repertoire holds about a million distinct CDR3 sequences, with about 20% as singletons. The source is a human donor who was either an allogeneic HSCT recipient or a stem cell or donor lymphocyte infusion donor (not recorded which). It is not recorded whose cells these are; they may come from a transplant donor. Sequencing used blood, either unsorted or a sorted T cell fraction (not recorded which).

The CDR3 sequence is CASSHLLDPEKTQPQHF. CDR3 nucleotides: TGTGCCAGCAGCCACCTTCTGGACCCCGAAAAGACTCAGCCCCAGCATTTT. The V gene is TRBV4-2, the J gene TRBJ1-5; D ambiguous. CDR1 and CDR2 from the germline V gene are LGHNA and YNFKEQ. The CDR3 extends over 17 amino acids. Trimming cost V 3 bases and J 6 bases, with 21 bases left between them.